Listed here are 19 T cell receptor beta chains from one sample, sequenced in a study of Ad26.COV2.S vaccination and SARS-CoV-2 variants. Data came from immunoSEQ multiplex PCR; TCRdb stores just in-frame clones and leaves some out. The sample has some 340,000 clones, around 83% seen once. Treatment noted: approximately 18 received Ad26.COV2.S at low or high dose, single or two shots; roughly 5 received placebo; per-sample allocation not given. Sampling took place 63 days after the first vaccine or placebo injection. Sequencing was performed on peripheral blood, taken in a trial of Ad26.COV2.S vaccine versus placebo. The receptors here all came from a person aged 18-65 years who received the Ad26.COV2.S COVID-19 vaccine or a placebo.

This clone was observed a handful of times. The chain links TRBV10-3 to TRBJ1-2, with 12 nucleotides matching TRBD1. Unmatched junction bases numbered 8, after V lost 8 bases and J lost 1 base. The CDR3 sequence is 16 residues long. CDR1 and CDR2 from the germline V gene are ENHRY and SYGVKD. The CDR3 coding sequence is TGTGCCATCTGGGACAGGGGGCGTACGTATAACTATGGCTACACCTTC. Its protein product is CAIWDRGRTYNYGYTF.

This chain uses TRBV3-1 (or the pseudogene TRBV3-2) with TRBJ2-5; TRBD2 matches 9 bases. This CDR3 has 15 amino acids. The J segment lost 4 bases and the V segment lost 4 bases, leaving 7 bases of the junction unmatched. Looked up from germline, CDR1 is LGHDT and CDR2 is YNNKEL (reference sequence). The CDR3 sequence is CASSRPGTSSETQYF. The CDR3 region has the DNA TGTGCCAGCAGCCGACCCGGGACTAGCTCAGAGACCCAGTACTTC.

The CDR3 is CASSTDSVGVDTQYF. CDR3 coding DNA: TGTGCCAGTAGTACAGACTCGGTGGGGGTCGATACGCAGTATTTT. This chain links TRBV19 with TRBJ2-3; D tentatively fits TRBD1 or TRBD2 (5 bases each). The CDR3 is made up of 15 amino acids. Trimming left V 4 bases short and J 6 bases short, with 17 bases between. Germline V gene sequence: CDR1 LNHDA, CDR2 SQIVND (reference sequence).

The genes are TRBV5-6 and TRBJ2-1; 8 nucleotides align to TRBD1. The V gene's germline CDR1 is SGHDT and CDR2 YYEEEE. CDR3 length: 15 residues. Trimming cost V 5 bases and J 1 base; bases outside gene matches: 5. In DNA form, the CDR3 reads TGTGCCAGCAGTTACGGGACAGGTTCCTACAATGAGCAGTTCTTC. It yields the protein CASSYGTGSYNEQFF.

The V gene is TRBV18, the J gene TRBJ1-6; D is undetermined. V lost 4 bases to trimming and J lost 7 bases, with 11 bases between them. CDR1 is KGHSH, CDR2 LQKENI, per germline. This CDR3 is built from 14 residues. CDR3 in DNA: TGTGCCAGCTCACTCTCGGGGAGCAATTCACCCCTCCACTTT. Amino acid sequence: CASSLSGSNSPLHF.

The table lists this clone with a count of one. The V call is TRBV2, the J call TRBJ1-4; no definite D call. Germline assignment: CDR1 SNHLY and CDR2 FYNNEI. V was trimmed by 4 bases and J by 16 bases, leaving 13 bases between them. This CDR3 contains 11 residues. DNA of the CDR3: TGTGCCAGCAGTGGGGAGGCCCATCCGTTTTTT. This sequence encodes CASSGEAHPFF.

The rearrangement joins TRBV2 to TRBJ1-5; TRBD1 matches at 9 bases. Per the germline V gene, CDR1 is SNHLY and CDR2 is FYNNEI. The V gene end was trimmed by 5 bases and the J gene end by 7 bases; junction bases not matched to a gene: 3. The CDR3 spans 13 residues. CDR3 protein: CASSTGGAQPQHF. CDR3 in DNA: TGTGCCAGCAGTACAGGGGGCGCGCAGCCCCAGCATTTT.

V usage is TRBV28 and J usage is TRBJ1-6; 9 bases match TRBD1. Germline loops: CDR1 MDHEN, CDR2 SYDVKM. With V trimmed by 2 bases and J by 5 bases, 4 bases remained unmatched. The CDR3 consists of 16 residues. CDR3 in amino acids: CASSLPGQGNNSPLHF. The CDR3 DNA follows: TGTGCCAGCAGTTTACCCGGACAGGGGAATAATTCACCCCTCCACTTT.

The chain recombines TRBV19 with TRBJ2-4; tentative D call: TRBD1 (6 bases). This CDR3 has 21 amino acids. V lost 4 bases and J lost 3, with 31 bases in between. Germline V CDR1 and CDR2: LNHDA, SQIVND (reference sequence). Here the CDR3 reads CASSTSGPQGPRLFVKNIQYF. The CDR3 region has the DNA TGTGCCAGTAGTACCTCGGGCCCACAGGGCCCACGGTTGTTTGTCAAAAACATTCAGTACTTC.

The chain joins TRBV19 to TRBJ2-3; possibly TRBD1 or TRBD2 for D (5 bases each). Looked up from germline, CDR1 is LNHDA and CDR2 is SQIVND (reference sequence). The CDR3 extends over 14 amino acids. V lost 8 bases, J lost 0 bases, and 12 bases lay in between. The DNA of the CDR3 is TGTGCCAGTGGGACCGGGCCTAGCACAGATACGCAGTATTTT. It codes for CASGTGPSTDTQYF. Combining the CDR3 with reference TRBV19 and TRBJ2-3 gives the whole variable domain DGGITQSPKYLFRKEGQNVTLSCEQNLNHDAMYWYRQDPGQGLRLIYYSQIVNDFQKGDIAEGYSVSREKKESFPLTVTSAQKNPTAFYLCASGTGPSTDTQYFGPGTRLTVL.

The chain carries TRBV10-1 and TRBJ2-3; possibly TRBD2 for D (6 bases). The CDR3 runs 13 residues. Germline CDR1 is WNHNN and CDR2 is SYGVQD (reference sequence). The V end was cut by 6 bases, the J end by 3 bases, with 10 bases between. The CDR3 spells CASSRDLTDTQYF. The CDR3 DNA is TGCGCCAGCAGCAGGGACTTGACAGATACGCAGTATTTT.

The genes are TRBV10-3 and TRBJ1-1; no firm D call. The CDR3 runs 13 residues. Germline CDR1 ENHRY, CDR2 SYGVKD. The V and J ends lost 6 bases and 6 bases respectively, with 14 bases between them. DNA for the CDR3: TGTGCCATCAGGATTGACCACAGCGCTGAAGCTTTCTTT. Residues: CAIRIDHSAEAFF.

Of note for this clone: The sample carries other DNA sequences with the same CDR3. This chain links TRBV7-2 with TRBJ2-7; 7 bases map to TRBD1. V was clipped by 5 bases and J by 3 bases; unmatched bases: 4. The germline V gene has CDR1 SGHTA and CDR2 FQGNSA. This CDR3 is built from 13 residues. CDR3 nucleotide sequence: TGTGCCAGCAGCCGGGACAGCTACTACGAGCAGTACTTC. This codes for CASSRDSYYEQYF.

V and J are TRBV7-2 and TRBJ1-1; no definite D call. V lost 6 bases, J lost 8 bases, and 16 bases lay in between. The CDR3 covers 13 residues. The germline gives CDR1 SGHTA, CDR2 FQGNSA. For the CDR3, the DNA is TGTGCCAGCAGTCTTACCCCAACAACGGAAGCTTTCTTT. Amino acid sequence: CASSLTPTTEAFF.

The V gene is TRBV19, the J gene TRBJ1-6; D ambiguous. The CDR3 contains 14 residues. Germline V gene lookup returns CDR1 LNHDA and CDR2 SQIVND (reference sequence). V dropped 5 bases and J dropped 9 bases, with 14 bases sitting between them. CDR3 bases: TGTGCCAGTAGTCTCGGACCCGGGAGTTCACCCCTCCACTTT. Translating gives CASSLGPGSSPLHF. Based on the CDR3 plus reference TRBV19 and TRBJ1-6, the full variable domain is DGGITQSPKYLFRKEGQNVTLSCEQNLNHDAMYWYRQDPGQGLRLIYYSQIVNDFQKGDIAEGYSVSREKKESFPLTVTSAQKNPTAFYLCASSLGPGSSPLHFGNGTRLTVT.

This clone showed up just once. The chain combines TRBV5-6 with TRBJ1-6; D may be TRBD1 (5 bases). The CDR3 spans 17 residues. From germline, CDR1 is SGHDT and CDR2 YYEEEE. Trimming stripped 1 base from V and 1 base from J, with 12 bases between. The CDR3 DNA follows: TGTGCCAGCAGCTTGTGGGGCGGGACTTCCTATAATTCACCCCTCCACTTT. It yields the protein CASSLWGGTSYNSPLHF.

J is TRBJ1-2 and V is TRBV30, with D perhaps matching TRBD1 (5 bases). This CDR3 is 18 amino acids long. The germline V and J ends were trimmed by 0 bases and 2 bases, with 22 bases remaining between them. The V gene's germline CDR1 is GTSNPN and CDR2 SVGIG (reference sequence). CDR3 amino acids: CAWSVSRGVLKGNYGYTF. CDR3 nucleotide sequence: TGTGCCTGGAGTGTATCTCGGGGGGTACTCAAGGGCAACTATGGCTACACCTTC.

This clone was picked up a small number of times. The same CDR3 is also encoded by other DNA sequences in this sample. CDR3 in DNA: TGTGCCAGCTCACCTGGGACAGGGATGAACACTGAAGCTTTCTTT. Amino acid sequence: CASSPGTGMNTEAFF. J is TRBJ1-1 and V is TRBV18; TRBD1 matches 9 bases. This CDR3 region has 15 residues. The junction had 2 bases not matched to a gene; V was cut back by 3 bases and J by 0 bases. The germline CDR1 and CDR2 sequences are KGHSH and LQKENI.

This chain links TRBV5-1 with TRBJ2-5; a weak D match, TRBD2 (6 bases). In germline, CDR1 is SGHRS, CDR2 YFSETQ. Between the trimmed V and J ends, which lost 0 bases and 5 bases, there was a span of 20 bases. The CDR3 runs 17 residues. Here the CDR3 DNA reads TGCGCCAGCAGCTTGGCGTCCGGGGGAGGCCCCGACGAGACCCAGTACTTC. Encoded protein: CASSLASGGGPDETQYF.